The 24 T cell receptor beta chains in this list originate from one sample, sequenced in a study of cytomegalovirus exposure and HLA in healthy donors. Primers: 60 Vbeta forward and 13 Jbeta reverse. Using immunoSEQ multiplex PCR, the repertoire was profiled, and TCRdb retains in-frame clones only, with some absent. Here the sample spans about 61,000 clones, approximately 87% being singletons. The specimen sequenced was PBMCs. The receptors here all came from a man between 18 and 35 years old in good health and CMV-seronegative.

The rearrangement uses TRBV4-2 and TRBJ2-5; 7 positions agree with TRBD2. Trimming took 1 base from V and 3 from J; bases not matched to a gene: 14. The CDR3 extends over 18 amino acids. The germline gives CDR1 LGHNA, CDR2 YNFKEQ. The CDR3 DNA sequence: TGTGCCAGCAGCCAAGTAGGGAGGGGCCACGGAGCAGAAGAGACCCAGTACTTC. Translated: CASSQVGRGHGAEETQYF.

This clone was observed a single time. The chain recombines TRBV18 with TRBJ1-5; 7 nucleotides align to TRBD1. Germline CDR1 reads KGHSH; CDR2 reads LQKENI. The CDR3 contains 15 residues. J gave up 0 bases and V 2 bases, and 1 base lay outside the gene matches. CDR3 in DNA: TGTGCCAGCTCACCAACAGGGGATAGCAATCAGCCCCAGCATTTT. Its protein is CASSPTGDSNQPQHF.

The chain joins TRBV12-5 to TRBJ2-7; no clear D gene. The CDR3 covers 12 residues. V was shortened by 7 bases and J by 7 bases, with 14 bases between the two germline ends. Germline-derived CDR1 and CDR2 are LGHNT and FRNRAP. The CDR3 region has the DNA TGTGCTAGTGAGCAGGTGCCTGATGAGCAGTACTTC. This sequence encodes CASEQVPDEQYF.

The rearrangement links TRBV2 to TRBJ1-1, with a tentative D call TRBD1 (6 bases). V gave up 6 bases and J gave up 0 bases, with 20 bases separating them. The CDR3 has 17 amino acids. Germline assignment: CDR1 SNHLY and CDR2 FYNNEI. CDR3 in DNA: TGTGCCAGCAGCGAAACAGGGCCCGACGCGATGAACACTGAAGCTTTCTTT. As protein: CASSETGPDAMNTEAFF.

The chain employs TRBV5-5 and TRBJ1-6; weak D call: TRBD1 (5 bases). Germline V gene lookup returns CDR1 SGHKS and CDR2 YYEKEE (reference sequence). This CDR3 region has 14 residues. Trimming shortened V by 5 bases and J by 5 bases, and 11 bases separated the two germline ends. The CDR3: CASSWDWDNSPLHF. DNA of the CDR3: TGTGCCAGCAGTTGGGACTGGGATAATTCACCCCTCCACTTT. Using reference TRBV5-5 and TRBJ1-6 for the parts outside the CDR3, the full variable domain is DAGVTQSPTHLIKTRGQQVTLRCSPISGHKSVSWYQQVLGQGPQFIFQYYEKEERGRGNFPDRFSARQFPNYSSELNVNALLLGDSALYLCASSWDWDNSPLHFGNGTRLTVT.

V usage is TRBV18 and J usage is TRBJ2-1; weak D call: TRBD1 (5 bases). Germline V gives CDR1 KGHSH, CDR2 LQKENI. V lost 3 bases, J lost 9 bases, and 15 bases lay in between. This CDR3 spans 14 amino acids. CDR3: CASSPGQGRSEQFF. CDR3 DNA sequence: TGTGCCAGCTCACCCGGGCAGGGAAGGAGTGAGCAGTTCTTC.

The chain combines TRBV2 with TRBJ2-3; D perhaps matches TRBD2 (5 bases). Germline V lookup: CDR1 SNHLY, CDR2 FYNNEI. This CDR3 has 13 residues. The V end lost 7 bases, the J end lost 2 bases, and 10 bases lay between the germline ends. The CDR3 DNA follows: TGTGCCAGCAAGAGCGGTCCCACAGATACGCAGTATTTT. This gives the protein CASKSGPTDTQYF.

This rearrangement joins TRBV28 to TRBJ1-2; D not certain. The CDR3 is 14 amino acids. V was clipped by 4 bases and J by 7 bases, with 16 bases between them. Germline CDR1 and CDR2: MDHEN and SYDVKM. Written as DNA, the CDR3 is TGTGCCAGCAGTTCAACCCTAGGCAGCGGTGGCTACACCTTC. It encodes CASSSTLGSGGYTF.

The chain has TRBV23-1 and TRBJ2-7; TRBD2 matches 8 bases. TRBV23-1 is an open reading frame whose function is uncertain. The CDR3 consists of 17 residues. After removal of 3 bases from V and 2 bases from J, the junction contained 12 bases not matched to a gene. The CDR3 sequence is CASSHSGGCGGAYEQYF. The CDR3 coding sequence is TGCGCCAGCAGTCACTCGGGGGGGTGTGGGGGGGCCTACGAGCAGTACTTC.

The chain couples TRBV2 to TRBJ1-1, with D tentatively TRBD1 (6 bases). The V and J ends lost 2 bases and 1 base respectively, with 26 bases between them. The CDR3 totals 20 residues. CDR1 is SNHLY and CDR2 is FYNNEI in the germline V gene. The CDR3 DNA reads TGTGCCAGCAGTGAAACATCCCCCGGAGTTACGTACAGGGCGAACACTGAAGCTTTCTTT. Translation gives CASSETSPGVTYRANTEAFF.

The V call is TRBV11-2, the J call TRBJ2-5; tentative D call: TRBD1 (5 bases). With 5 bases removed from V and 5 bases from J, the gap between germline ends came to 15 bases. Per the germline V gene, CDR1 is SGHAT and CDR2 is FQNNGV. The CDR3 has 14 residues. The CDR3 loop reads CASSPPAGMETQYF. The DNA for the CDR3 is TGTGCCAGCAGCCCCCCCGCAGGGATGGAGACCCAGTACTTC.

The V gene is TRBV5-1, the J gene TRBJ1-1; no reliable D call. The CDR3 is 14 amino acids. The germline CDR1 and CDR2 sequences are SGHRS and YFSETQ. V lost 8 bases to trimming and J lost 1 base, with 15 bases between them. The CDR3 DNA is TGCGCCAGAGCCCCCTTAGATTCGAACACTGAAGCTTTCTTT. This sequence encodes CARAPLDSNTEAFF.

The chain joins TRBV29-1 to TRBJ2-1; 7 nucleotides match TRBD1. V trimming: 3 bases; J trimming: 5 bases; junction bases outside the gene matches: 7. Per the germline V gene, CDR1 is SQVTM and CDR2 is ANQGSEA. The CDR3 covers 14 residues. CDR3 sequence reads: CSVDNRGVHNEQFF. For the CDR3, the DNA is TGCAGCGTTGATAACAGGGGAGTCCACAATGAGCAGTTCTTC.

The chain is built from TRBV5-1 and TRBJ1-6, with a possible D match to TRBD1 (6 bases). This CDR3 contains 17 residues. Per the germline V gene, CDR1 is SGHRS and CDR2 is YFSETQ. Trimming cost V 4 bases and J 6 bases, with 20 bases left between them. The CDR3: CASSLGFWTEPNSPLHF. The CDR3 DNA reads TGCGCCAGCAGCCTAGGTTTCTGGACAGAGCCTAATTCACCCCTCCACTTT.

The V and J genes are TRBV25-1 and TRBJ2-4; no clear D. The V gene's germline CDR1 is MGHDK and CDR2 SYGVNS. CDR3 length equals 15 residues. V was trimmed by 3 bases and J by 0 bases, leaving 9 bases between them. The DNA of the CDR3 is TGTGCCAGCAGTGAGCCCCACGGAGCCAAAAACATTCAGTACTTC. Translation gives CASSEPHGAKNIQYF.

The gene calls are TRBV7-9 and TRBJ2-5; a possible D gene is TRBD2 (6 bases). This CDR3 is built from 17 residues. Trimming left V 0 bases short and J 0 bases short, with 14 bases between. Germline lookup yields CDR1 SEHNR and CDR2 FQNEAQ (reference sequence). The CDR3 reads CASSLARQRAYQETQYF. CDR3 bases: TGTGCCAGCAGCTTAGCGCGTCAGCGGGCCTACCAAGAGACCCAGTACTTC.

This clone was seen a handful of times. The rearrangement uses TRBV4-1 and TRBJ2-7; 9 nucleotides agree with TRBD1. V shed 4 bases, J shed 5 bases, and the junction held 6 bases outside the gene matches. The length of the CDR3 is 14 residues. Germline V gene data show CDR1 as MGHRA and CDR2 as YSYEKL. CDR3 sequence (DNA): TGCGCCAGCAGCCTGGGGACAGGGAAGGACGAGCAGTACTTC. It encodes CASSLGTGKDEQYF.

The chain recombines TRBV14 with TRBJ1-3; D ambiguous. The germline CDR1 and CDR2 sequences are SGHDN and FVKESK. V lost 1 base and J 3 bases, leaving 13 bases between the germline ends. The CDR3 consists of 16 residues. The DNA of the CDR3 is TGTGCCAGCAGCCAAGGTATCTCGGCGGGTGGAAACACCATATATTTT. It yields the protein CASSQGISAGGNTIYF.

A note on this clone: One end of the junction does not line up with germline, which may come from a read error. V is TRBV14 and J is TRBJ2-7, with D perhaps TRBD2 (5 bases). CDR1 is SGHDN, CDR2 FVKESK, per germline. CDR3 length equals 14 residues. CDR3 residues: CASSQGARGVVFHF. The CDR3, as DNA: TGTGCCAGCAGCCAAGGGGCCCGGGGTGTGGTTTTTCACTTC.

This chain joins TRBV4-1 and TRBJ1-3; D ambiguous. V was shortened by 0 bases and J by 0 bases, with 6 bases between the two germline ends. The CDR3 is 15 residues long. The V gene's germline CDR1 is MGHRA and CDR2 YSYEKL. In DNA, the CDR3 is TGCGCCAGCAGCCAAGATCCGAGCTCTGGAAACACCATATATTTT. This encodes CASSQDPSSGNTIYF.

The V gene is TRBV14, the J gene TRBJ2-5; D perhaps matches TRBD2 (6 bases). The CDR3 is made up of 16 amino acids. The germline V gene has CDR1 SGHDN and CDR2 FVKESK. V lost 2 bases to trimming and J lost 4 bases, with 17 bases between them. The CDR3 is CASSQRRGPTLETQYF. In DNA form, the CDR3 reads TGTGCCAGCAGCCAACGGAGGGGACCAACCCTAGAGACCCAGTACTTC.

The CDR3 DNA reads TGTGCCAGCAGCTACAGGAGGGGAACAGATACGCAGTATTTT. This sequence encodes CASSYRRGTDTQYF. The V and J genes are TRBV7-8 and TRBJ2-3, with a weak D call TRBD2 (6 bases). Germline V lookup: CDR1 SGHVS, CDR2 FQNEAQ. This CDR3 comprises 14 residues. With 4 bases removed from V and 3 bases from J, the gap between germline ends came to 11 bases.

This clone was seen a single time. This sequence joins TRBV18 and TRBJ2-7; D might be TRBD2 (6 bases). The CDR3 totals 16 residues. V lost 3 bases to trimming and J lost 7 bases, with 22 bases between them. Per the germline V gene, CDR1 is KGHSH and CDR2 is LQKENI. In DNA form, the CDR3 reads TGTGCCAGCTCACCCGAAGGAAGCGGGCAGTTCGGGGAGCAGTACTTC. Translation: CASSPEGSGQFGEQYF. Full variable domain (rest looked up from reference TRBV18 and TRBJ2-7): NAGVMQNPRHLVRRRGQEARLRCSPMKGHSHVYWYRQLPEEGLKFMVYLQKENIIDESGMPKERFSAEFPKEGPSILRIQQVVRGDSAAYFCASSPEGSGQFGEQYFGPGTRLTVT.

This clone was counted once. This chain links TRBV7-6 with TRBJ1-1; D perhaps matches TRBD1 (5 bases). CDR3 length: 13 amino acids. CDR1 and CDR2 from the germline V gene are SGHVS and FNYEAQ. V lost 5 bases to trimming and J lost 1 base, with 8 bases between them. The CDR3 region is CASSLDRNTEAFF. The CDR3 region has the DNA TGTGCCAGCAGCCTCGACAGGAACACTGAAGCTTTCTTT.